These 23 T cell receptor beta chains share one sample of origin, sequenced in a study of CD8 T cells in Susac syndrome. Random hexamers served to reverse transcribe about 0.5 to 1 ug RNA. TCRdb re-derived calls from the immunoSEQ multiplex PCR reads in MiXCR, one entry per CDR3 protein. The sample carries under 300,000 distinct CDR3 sequences, roughly 95% recorded once. The sequenced sample consisted of CD4+ T cells from PBMCs. All receptors derive from a human donor with Susac syndrome.

This clonotype was found once. The V and J genes are TRBV29-1 and TRBJ1-1, with a weak D call TRBD1 (6 bases). V dropped 6 bases and J dropped 8 bases, with 16 bases sitting between them. The CDR3 contains 12 residues. Germline V gene lookup returns CDR1 SQVTM and CDR2 ANQGSEA. CDR3 sequence: CSVSPGHLEAFF. CDR3 coding DNA: TGCAGCGTGTCACCGGGACACCTAGAAGCTTTCTTT.

The gene calls are TRBV12-3 or TRBV12-4 and TRBJ2-1, with 13 bases aligning to TRBD2. Trimming cost V 6 bases and J 7 bases; bases outside gene matches: 9. The CDR3 length is 16 residues. The CDR3 DNA sequence: TGTGCCAGCAGCAAACCCACTAGCGGGAGGGGGAATGAGCAGTTCTTC. Its translation: CASSKPTSGRGNEQFF.

The chain combines TRBV12-3 or TRBV12-4 with TRBJ1-1; D remains unclear. Trimming left V 5 bases short and J 0 bases short, with 10 bases between. This CDR3 has 14 amino acids. The CDR3 DNA is TGTGCCAGCAGTCTCGACCAGATGAACACTGAAGCTTTCTTT. Its protein product is CASSLDQMNTEAFF.

The chain combines TRBV15 with TRBJ1-2; perhaps TRBD1 as D (5 bases). Trimming shortened V by 3 bases and J by 10 bases, and 24 bases separated the two germline ends. The germline V gene has CDR1 LNHNV and CDR2 YYDKDF (reference sequence). This CDR3 is built from 16 residues. This CDR3 reads CATSRDTGPSVVDYTF. CDR3 coding DNA: TGTGCCACCAGCAGGGACACGGGACCGTCGGTAGTTGACTACACCTTC.

V is TRBV5-1 and J is TRBJ1-1; 9 bases match TRBD1. Looked up from germline, CDR1 is SGHRS and CDR2 is YFSETQ. The CDR3 sequence is 18 residues long. V lost 0 bases to trimming and J lost 5 bases; unmatched junction nucleotides: 14. CDR3 coding DNA: TGCGCCAGCAGCTTGGCATCCCCTCTACAGGGGGCTGGAACTGAAGCTTTCTTT. Translating it yields CASSLASPLQGAGTEAFF.

The chain combines TRBV12-3 or TRBV12-4 with TRBJ2-3; perhaps D is TRBD1 or TRBD2 (6 bases each). The V end was cut by 6 bases, the J end by 2 bases, with 15 bases between. CDR3 length: 15 amino acids. The CDR3 here is CASSRQEGYTDTQYF. The CDR3 DNA sequence: TGTGCCAGCAGCCGACAGGAGGGGTACACAGATACGCAGTATTTT.

The genes are TRBV6-1 and TRBJ2-5; no definite D call. Germline lookup yields CDR1 MNHNS and CDR2 SASEGT. V gave up 3 bases and J gave up 0 bases, with 2 bases separating them. This CDR3 region has 12 residues. CDR3 sequence reads: CASSEHQETQYF. CDR3 nucleotides: TGTGCCAGCAGTGAGCACCAAGAGACCCAGTACTTC.

This sequence joins TRBV20-1 and TRBJ1-1; D gene unclear. The CDR3 spans 14 residues. Germline assignment: CDR1 DFQATT and CDR2 SNEGSKA (reference sequence). Trimming removed 1 base from V and 4 bases from J, with 13 bases in between. The CDR3 DNA reads as TGCAGTGCTAGAGCCCGACCCCTAAGCACTGAAGCTTTCTTT. It translates to CSARARPLSTEAFF.

The V gene is TRBV24-1, the J gene TRBJ2-2, with 8 nucleotides matching TRBD1. The CDR3 has 17 amino acids. From germline, CDR1 is KGHDR and CDR2 SFDVKD. Trimming cost V 4 bases and J 1 base; bases outside gene matches: 7. The CDR3 DNA sequence: TGTGCCACCAGTGACCTCCTAGGGACAGGGAACACCGGGGAGCTGTTTTTT. It encodes CATSDLLGTGNTGELFF.

The V and J genes are TRBV28 and TRBJ2-7; D may be TRBD2 (6 bases). Germline V CDR1 and CDR2: MDHEN, SYDVKM. This CDR3 is 13 amino acids long. V lost 3 bases and J 4 bases, leaving 10 bases between the germline ends. The DNA of the CDR3 is TGTGCCAGCAGTTTGCGGGACCCTTACGAGCAGTACTTC. Translation gives CASSLRDPYEQYF.

The chain couples TRBV12-3 or TRBV12-4 to TRBJ2-4; TRBD2 might be the D (6 bases). The V end lost 3 bases, the J end lost 3 bases, and 6 bases lay between the germline ends. The CDR3 has 13 residues. The CDR3 bases are TGTGCCAGCAGTTTCGGGGGCAAAAACATTCAGTACTTC. Translating it yields CASSFGGKNIQYF.

The V call is TRBV24-1, the J call TRBJ2-3; TRBD2 agrees at 11 bases. CDR3 length equals 18 residues. CDR1 is KGHDR, CDR2 SFDVKD, per germline. Trimming removed 4 bases from V and 3 bases from J; junction bases left unmatched: 11. The CDR3 reads CATSEQRALAGGTDTQYF. DNA of the CDR3: TGTGCCACCAGTGAACAACGGGCCCTAGCGGGAGGAACAGATACGCAGTATTTT.

This clonotype has only one observation. The CDR3 coding sequence is TGTGCCAGCAGCCAAAACTACCGGGACAATGAGCAGTTCTTC. Amino acids: CASSQNYRDNEQFF. The J gene is TRBJ2-1, the V gene TRBV3-1; no definite D call. Trimming cost V 2 bases and J 5 bases, with 10 bases left between them. The CDR3 spans 14 residues. Germline V gene sequence: CDR1 LGHDT, CDR2 YNNKEL (reference sequence).

The chain has TRBV3-1 and TRBJ2-1; no firm D call. Germline V gives CDR1 LGHDT, CDR2 YNNKEL (reference sequence). The V and J ends lost 1 base and 2 bases respectively, with 9 bases between them. This CDR3 has 15 residues. The CDR3: CASSQGPVPYNEQFF. For the CDR3, the DNA is TGTGCCAGCAGCCAAGGCCCAGTACCCTACAATGAGCAGTTCTTC.

The chain recombines TRBV20-1 with TRBJ2-5; the match to TRBD2 covers 11 bases. Germline V gene lookup returns CDR1 DFQATT and CDR2 SNEGSKA (reference sequence). The CDR3 runs to 21 residues. The junction had 21 bases not matched to a gene; V was cut back by 3 bases and J by 0 bases. CDR3 in amino acids: CSARSWGGLAGGSPYQETQYF. CDR3 sequence (DNA): TGCAGTGCTAGGTCTTGGGGGGGGCTAGCGGGAGGTTCCCCGTACCAAGAGACCCAGTACTTC.

This clonotype appeared once. The J gene is TRBJ1-5, the V gene TRBV5-1, with 7 bases lining up with TRBD1. CDR1 SGHRS and CDR2 YFSETQ come from the germline V gene. Unmatched junction bases numbered 15, after V lost 3 bases and J lost 0 bases. This CDR3 is built from 19 residues. As DNA, the CDR3 is TGCGCCAGCAGCTCCCCCTCTACGACAGGGTGGGATAGCAATCAGCCCCAGCATTTT. Residues: CASSSPSTTGWDSNQPQHF.

This clonotype was picked up one time. This sequence joins TRBV12-3 or TRBV12-4 and TRBJ2-1; D is unclear. V dropped 6 bases and J dropped 9 bases, with 12 bases sitting between them. This CDR3 is 12 amino acids long. The CDR3 here is CASRERTVEQFF. The DNA for the CDR3 is TGTGCCAGCAGGGAGAGGACGGTTGAGCAGTTCTTC.

V and J are TRBV27 and TRBJ1-1; D is possibly TRBD1 (5 bases). This CDR3 spans 18 amino acids. V lost 1 base and J lost 5, with 23 bases in between. Germline CDR1 MNHEY, CDR2 SMNVEV (reference sequence). The CDR3 sequence: CASSLFGPGGEGGTEAFF. For the CDR3, the DNA is TGTGCCAGCAGTTTATTCGGACCAGGAGGGGAGGGAGGAACTGAAGCTTTCTTT.

The rearrangement uses TRBV20-1 and TRBJ1-2; D may be TRBD1 (6 bases). CDR3 length: 15 residues. V was clipped by 0 bases and J by 4 bases, with 15 bases between them. Germline CDR1 reads DFQATT; CDR2 reads SNEGSKA (reference sequence). This CDR3 reads CSARDEGGLGYGYTF. For the CDR3, the DNA is TGCAGTGCTAGAGACGAGGGGGGCCTTGGCTATGGCTACACCTTC.

V usage is TRBV29-1 and J usage is TRBJ2-4; D gene ambiguous. CDR1 and CDR2 (germline): SQVTM, ANQGSEA. The CDR3 has 12 amino acids. Trimming left V 5 bases short and J 5 bases short, with 10 bases between. CDR3 sequence: CSVYWAENIQYF. For the CDR3, the DNA is TGCAGCGTTTACTGGGCAGAAAACATTCAGTACTTC. Variable domain in full (rest from reference TRBV29-1 and TRBJ2-4): SAVISQKPSRDICQRGTSLTIQCQVDSQVTMMFWYRQQPGQSLTLIATANQGSEATYESGFVIDKFPISRPNLTFSTLTVSNMSPEDSSIYLCSVYWAENIQYFGAGTRLSVL.

The J gene is TRBJ2-5, the V gene TRBV5-1; unclear D gene. In germline, CDR1 is SGHRS, CDR2 YFSETQ. V was cut by 0 bases and J by 1 base, with 7 bases left in between. This CDR3 region has 14 residues. The CDR3 bases are TGCGCCAGCAGCTTGGGACCCTTCCAAGAGACCCAGTACTTC. Its protein is CASSLGPFQETQYF.

The chain carries TRBV2 and TRBJ2-5; D is possibly TRBD1 or TRBD2 (5 bases each). Germline loops: CDR1 SNHLY, CDR2 FYNNEI. The CDR3 has 13 residues. V was clipped by 8 bases and J by 7 bases, with 17 bases between them. In DNA form, the CDR3 reads TGTGCCAGCGGGGGACGGTACCCGGGGACCCAGTACTTC. Translation: CASGGRYPGTQYF.

CDR3 protein: CATSRGGGYTF. DNA for the CDR3: TGTGCCACCAGCAGAGGAGGAGGCTACACCTTC. The rearrangement links TRBV15 to TRBJ1-2; D is unclear. The V end was cut by 1 base, the J end by 8 bases, with 5 bases between. This CDR3 comprises 11 residues. The germline CDR1 and CDR2 sequences are LNHNV and YYDKDF (reference sequence). The full variable domain, in which reference TRBV15 and TRBJ1-2 provide the parts outside the CDR3, is DAMVIQNPRYQVTQFGKPVTLSCSQTLNHNVMYWYQQKSSQAPKLLFHYYDKDFNNEADTPDNFQSRRPNTSFCFLDIRSPGLGDTAMYLCATSRGGGYTFGSGTRLTVV.